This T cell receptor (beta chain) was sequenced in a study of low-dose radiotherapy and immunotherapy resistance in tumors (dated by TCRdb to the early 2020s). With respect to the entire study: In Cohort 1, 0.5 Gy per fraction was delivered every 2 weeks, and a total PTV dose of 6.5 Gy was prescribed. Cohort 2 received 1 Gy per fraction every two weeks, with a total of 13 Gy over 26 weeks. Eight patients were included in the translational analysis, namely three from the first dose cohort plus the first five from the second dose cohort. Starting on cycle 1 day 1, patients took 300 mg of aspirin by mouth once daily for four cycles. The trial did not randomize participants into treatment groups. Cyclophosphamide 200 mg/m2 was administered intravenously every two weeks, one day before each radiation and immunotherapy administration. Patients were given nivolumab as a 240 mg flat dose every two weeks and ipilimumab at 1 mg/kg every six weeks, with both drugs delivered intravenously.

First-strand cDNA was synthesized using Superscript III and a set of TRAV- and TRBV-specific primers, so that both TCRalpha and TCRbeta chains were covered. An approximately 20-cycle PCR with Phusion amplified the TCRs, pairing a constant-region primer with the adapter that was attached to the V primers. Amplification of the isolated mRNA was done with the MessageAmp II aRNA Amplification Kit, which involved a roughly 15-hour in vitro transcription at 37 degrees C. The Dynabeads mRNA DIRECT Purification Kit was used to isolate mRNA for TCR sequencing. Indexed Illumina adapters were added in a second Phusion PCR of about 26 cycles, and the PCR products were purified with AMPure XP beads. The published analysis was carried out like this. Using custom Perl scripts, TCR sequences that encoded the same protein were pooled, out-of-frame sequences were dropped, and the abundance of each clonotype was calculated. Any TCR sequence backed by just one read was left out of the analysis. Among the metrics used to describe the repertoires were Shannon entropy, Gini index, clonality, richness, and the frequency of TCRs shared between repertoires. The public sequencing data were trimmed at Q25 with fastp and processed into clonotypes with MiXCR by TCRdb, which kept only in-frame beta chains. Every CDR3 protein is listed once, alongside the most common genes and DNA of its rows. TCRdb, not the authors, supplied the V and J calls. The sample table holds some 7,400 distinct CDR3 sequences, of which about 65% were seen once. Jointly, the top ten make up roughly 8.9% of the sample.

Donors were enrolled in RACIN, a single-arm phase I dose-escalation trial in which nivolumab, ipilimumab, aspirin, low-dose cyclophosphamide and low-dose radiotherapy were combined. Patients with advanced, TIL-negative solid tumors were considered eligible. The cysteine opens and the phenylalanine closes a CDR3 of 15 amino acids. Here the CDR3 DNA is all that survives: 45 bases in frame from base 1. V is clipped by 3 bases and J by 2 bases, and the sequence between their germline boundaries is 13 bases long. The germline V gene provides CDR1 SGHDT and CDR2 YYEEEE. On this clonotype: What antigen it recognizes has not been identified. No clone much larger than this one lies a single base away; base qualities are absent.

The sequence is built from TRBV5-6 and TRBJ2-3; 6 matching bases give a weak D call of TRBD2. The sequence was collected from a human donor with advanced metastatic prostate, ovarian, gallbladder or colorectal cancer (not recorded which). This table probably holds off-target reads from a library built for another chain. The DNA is TGTGCCAGCAGCTCAGTAGCGGAATACACAGATACGCAGTATTTT. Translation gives CASSSVAEYTDTQYF. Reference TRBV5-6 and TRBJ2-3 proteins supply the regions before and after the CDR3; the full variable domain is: DAGVTQSPTHLIKTRGQQVTLRCSPKSGHDTVSWYQQALGQGPQFIFQYYEEEERQRGNFPDRFSGHQFPNYSSELNVNALLLGDSALYLCASSSVAEYTDTQYFGPGTRLTVL.